This passage covers 31 T cell receptor beta chains from one sample sequenced in a study of response to subunit inactivated influenza vaccine. MiXCR, run by TCRdb on the RT-PCR reads, gives a single entry per CDR3 protein. The sample includes 500,000 to 600,000 distinct CDR3 sequences, 12% to 15% of them seen just once. This sample comprised PBMCs from blood, obtained 12 days after vaccination. These receptors were taken from a man aged 50 or older who received an inactivated influenza vaccine.

This chain connects TRBV7-2 to TRBJ2-7, with TRBD2 matching 15 bases. Germline V gene lookup returns CDR1 SGHTA and CDR2 FQGNSA. Germline trimming cut 2 bases from V and 2 bases from J; bases unmatched to any gene: 4. CDR3 length: 17 amino acids. Written as DNA, the CDR3 is TGTGCCAGCAGCTTACCCAGGACTAGCGGGGGGGCCTACGAGCAGTACTTC. Translation: CASSLPRTSGGAYEQYF.

The rearrangement uses TRBV7-2 and TRBJ2-5; the D gene could be TRBD1 or TRBD2 (5 bases each). This CDR3 spans 16 amino acids. The germline V gene encodes CDR1 SGHTA and CDR2 FQGNSA. The V end was cut by 2 bases, the J end by 4 bases, with 17 bases between. CDR3 coding DNA: TGTGCCAGCAGCTTAACGGGACCCCGTCTTGGAGAGACCCAGTACTTC. Encoded protein: CASSLTGPRLGETQYF.

The CDR3 DNA reads as TGCGCCAGCAGCTTGGACGGGGCGGCGGAGACCCAGTACTTC. This encodes CASSLDGAAETQYF. This chain links TRBV5-1 with TRBJ2-5; D could derive from TRBD1 or TRBD2 (5 bases each). Germline CDR1 SGHRS, CDR2 YFSETQ. V was pared by 0 bases and J by 5 bases, with 11 bases between. This CDR3 comprises 14 residues.

The table lists this clonotype with a few counts. The genes are TRBV20-1 and TRBJ2-7; D possibly corresponds to TRBD1 (5 bases). The germline V gene encodes CDR1 DFQATT and CDR2 SNEGSKA (reference sequence). The CDR3 totals 14 residues. Trimming removed 0 bases from V and 4 bases from J, with 13 bases in between. CDR3 DNA: TGCAGTGCTAGAGATCCGGCAGGGAATTACGAGCAGTACTTC. This translates into CSARDPAGNYEQYF.

This clonotype was picked up one time. The chain recombines TRBV6-2 or TRBV6-3 with TRBJ2-1; D is undetermined. Trimming cost V 0 bases and J 10 bases, with 7 bases left between them. This CDR3 is built from 12 residues. From germline, CDR1 is MNHEY and CDR2 SVGEGT. The CDR3 bases are TGTGCCAGCAGTTACTCGAAGTGGGAGCAGTTCTTC. Amino acid sequence: CASSYSKWEQFF.

The genes are TRBV3-1 and TRBJ1-2, with a possible D match to TRBD1 (5 bases). The CDR3 is 14 residues long. V gave up 0 bases and J gave up 3 bases, with 8 bases separating them. The germline CDR1 and CDR2 sequences are LGHDT and YNNKEL (reference sequence). For the CDR3, the DNA is TGTGCCAGCAGCCAAGACATCAGGGACTATGGCTACACCTTC. This encodes CASSQDIRDYGYTF.

This clonotype was seen more than once but under ten times. This chain uses TRBV6-2 or TRBV6-3 with TRBJ1-5, with a possible D match to TRBD1 (6 bases). CDR3 size: 14 residues. Trimming took 5 bases from V and 5 from J, leaving 13 bases between them. Germline V gives CDR1 MNHEY, CDR2 SVGEGT. CDR3 nucleotides: TGTGCCAGCAGTACCCCGACAGGATATCAGCCCCAGCATTTT. Residues: CASSTPTGYQPQHF.

The CDR3 here is CASPWGDLQLNEKLFF. DNA of the CDR3: TGTGCCAGCCCTTGGGGAGATCTCCAGCTTAATGAAAAACTGTTTTTT. The V call is TRBV27, the J call TRBJ1-4; D is unresolved. Germline assignment: CDR1 MNHEY and CDR2 SMNVEV (reference sequence). CDR3 length: 16 residues. Trimming took 8 bases from V and 4 from J, leaving 20 bases between them.

This chain connects TRBV4-3 to TRBJ2-3; no clear D. The germline V gene has CDR1 LGHNA and CDR2 YSLEER. This CDR3 is built from 15 residues. The V and J ends lost 4 bases and 1 base respectively, with 12 bases between them. The CDR3 region is CASSPGRSGTDTQYF. The CDR3 DNA reads TGCGCCAGCAGCCCGGGCAGGTCGGGCACAGATACGCAGTATTTT.

V usage is TRBV20-1 and J usage is TRBJ1-5; the D is unclear. The CDR3 has 16 amino acids. V was cut by 0 bases and J by 3 bases, with 15 bases left in between. Germline V gene sequence: CDR1 DFQATT, CDR2 SNEGSKA (reference sequence). The CDR3 DNA follows: TGCAGTGCTAGAGACCCGGCGGGCAGCGACAATCAGCCCCAGCATTTT. This gives the protein CSARDPAGSDNQPQHF.

The rearrangement uses TRBV5-1 and TRBJ2-5; 8 bases are shared with TRBD1. V shed 0 bases and J 4 bases; nucleotides not matched to a gene: 11. CDR1 and CDR2 (germline): SGHRS, YFSETQ. The CDR3 is made up of 17 amino acids. The CDR3 nucleotides read TGCGCCAGCAGCTTGGCCCTTGGGCAGGGGGCCGGAGAGACCCAGTACTTC. Translating gives CASSLALGQGAGETQYF. The full variable domain, in which reference TRBV5-1 and TRBJ2-5 provide the parts outside the CDR3, is KAGVTQTPRYLIKTRGQQVTLSCSPISGHRSVSWYQQTPGQGLQFLFEYFSETQRNKGNFPGRFSGRQFSNSRSEMNVSTLELGDSALYLCASSLALGQGAGETQYFGPGTRLLVL.

The chain links TRBV9 to TRBJ1-4; 11 bases align to TRBD1. Germline-derived CDR1 and CDR2 are SGDLS and YYNGEE. The CDR3 extends over 19 amino acids. The trim removed 4 bases at V and 7 bases at J, leaving 18 bases unmatched. CDR3 sequence: CASSPEDRGLYRVGEKLFF. CDR3 nucleotide sequence: TGTGCCAGCAGCCCTGAGGACAGGGGGCTCTATCGTGTCGGTGAAAAACTGTTTTTT.

This clonotype showed up just a few times. The CDR3 coding sequence is TGCAGTGCTACCGGGACTAGCGGGAGAGCCTACGAGCAGTACTTC. Encoded protein: CSATGTSGRAYEQYF. The chain carries TRBV20-1 and TRBJ2-7; 14 nucleotides agree with TRBD2. Trimming at V came to 4 bases and at J to 2 bases, leaving 4 bases not matched to a gene. From germline, CDR1 is DFQATT and CDR2 SNEGSKA (reference sequence). This CDR3 is built from 15 residues.

The sample holds a few counts of this clonotype. V is TRBV27 and J is TRBJ2-7; weak D call: TRBD2 (6 bases). Per the germline V gene, CDR1 is MNHEY and CDR2 is SMNVEV (reference sequence). V lost 6 bases to trimming and J lost 3 bases, with 18 bases between them. The CDR3 length is 15 residues. The CDR3: CASSSMTGSYYEQYF. In nucleotides, the CDR3 is TGTGCCAGCAGCTCGATGACCGGGAGTTACTACGAGCAGTACTTC.

V and J are TRBV12-3 or TRBV12-4 and TRBJ2-3; D is unclear. Trimming cost V 5 bases and J 2 bases, with 5 bases left between them. The CDR3 has 12 residues. Here the CDR3 DNA reads TGTGCCAGCAGTATTTACACAGATACGCAGTATTTT. This encodes CASSIYTDTQYF.

The CDR3 is CASSPEESRPYEQYF. For the CDR3, the DNA is TGCGCCAGCAGCCCCGAAGAATCCAGGCCCTACGAGCAGTACTTC. The chain couples TRBV4-1 to TRBJ2-7; D not certain. The CDR3 sequence is 15 residues long. Between the trimmed V and J ends, which lost 4 bases and 2 bases, there was a span of 15 bases. Germline values: CDR1 MGHRA, CDR2 YSYEKL.

There are a few counts of this clonotype. This chain joins TRBV15 and TRBJ2-3; possibly TRBD1 for D (6 bases). The CDR3 has 14 residues. Germline CDR1 LNHNV, CDR2 YYDKDF (reference sequence). V was cut by 4 bases and J by 4 bases, with 12 bases left in between. The chain's CDR3 is CATSIRQAPDTQYF. CDR3 in DNA: TGTGCCACCAGCATAAGACAGGCCCCAGATACGCAGTATTTT.

The chain is built from TRBV5-1 and TRBJ2-3; TRBD2 is a possible D gene (5 bases). Per germline, CDR1 SGHRS and CDR2 YFSETQ. The CDR3 loop spans 16 amino acids. Between the trimmed V and J ends, which lost 4 bases and 2 bases, there was a span of 17 bases. For the CDR3, the DNA is TGCGCCAGCAGCCGTGTTCCCGGGATTACCACAGATACGCAGTATTTT. It encodes CASSRVPGITTDTQYF.

This clonotype turned up a few times. CDR3 in DNA: TGCGCCAGCAGCCAAGCTGTAGCGGGTCAAGAGACCCAGTACTTC. Translating gives CASSQAVAGQETQYF. The V and J genes are TRBV4-3 and TRBJ2-5; 7 nucleotides line up with TRBD2. From germline, CDR1 is LGHNA and CDR2 YSLEER. J gave up 2 bases and V 1 base, and 4 bases lay outside the gene matches. This CDR3 has 15 residues.

The V gene is TRBV29-1, the J gene TRBJ2-1, with D tentatively TRBD2 (6 bases). This CDR3 has 11 residues. V was pared by 6 bases and J by 10 bases, with 13 bases between. Germline CDR1 reads SQVTM; CDR2 reads ANQGSEA. CDR3 DNA sequence: TGCAGCGTAGATACGGGAGTGGAGCAGTTCTTC. Its translation is CSVDTGVEQFF.

V and J are TRBV5-1 and TRBJ2-2; either TRBD1 or TRBD2 may fit D (5 bases each). Between the trimmed V and J ends, which lost 1 base and 4 bases, there was a span of 11 bases. Germline CDR1 SGHRS, CDR2 YFSETQ. The length of the CDR3 is 15 residues. CDR3 sequence reads: CASSLLGPSTGELFF. CDR3 in DNA: TGCGCCAGCAGCTTGTTGGGACCTAGCACCGGGGAGCTGTTTTTT.

The chain couples TRBV18 to TRBJ2-3; no reliable D call. Trimming took 0 bases from V and 2 from J, leaving 6 bases between them. Germline V gene data show CDR1 as KGHSH and CDR2 as LQKENI. The CDR3 loop spans 14 amino acids. The CDR3 here is CASSPPAHTDTQYF. As DNA, the CDR3 is TGTGCCAGCTCACCACCTGCGCACACAGATACGCAGTATTTT.

This clonotype was picked up many times. V and J are TRBV12-3 or TRBV12-4 and TRBJ2-2; D gene unclear. Trimming left V 6 bases short and J 4 bases short, with 9 bases between. The CDR3 is made up of 13 amino acids. CDR3 amino acids: CASRPGTTGELFF. As DNA, the CDR3 is TGTGCCAGCAGACCAGGAACCACCGGGGAGCTGTTTTTT.

V and J are TRBV4-2 and TRBJ1-1; D possibly corresponds to TRBD1 (5 bases). The CDR3 has 14 amino acids. Trimming removed 1 base at V and 1 base at J, with 7 bases between. CDR1 is LGHNA, CDR2 YNFKEQ, per germline. CDR3 loop: CASSQGRGNTEAFF. The CDR3 DNA reads TGTGCCAGCAGCCAAGGGAGGGGGAACACTGAAGCTTTCTTT.

With respect to this clonotype: It may be a read error: a sequence one base away is much more abundant. The J gene is TRBJ2-3, the V gene TRBV3-1; possible D gene TRBD2, 6 bases. Per germline, CDR1 LGHDT and CDR2 YNNKEL (reference sequence). CDR3 length: 14 amino acids. As DNA, the CDR3 is TGTGCCAGCAGCCCCCGGGGGAGCATAGATACGCAGTATTTT. It encodes CASSPRGSIDTQYF.

This chain uses TRBV7-7 with TRBJ2-5, with D possibly TRBD2 on 6 matching bases. Per the germline V gene, CDR1 is SSHAT and CDR2 is FNYEAQ (reference sequence). The CDR3 length is 14 residues. Trimming left V 0 bases short and J 5 bases short, with 10 bases between. CDR3 sequence reads: CASSLAEGVETQYF. The CDR3 bases are TGTGCCAGCAGCTTAGCGGAGGGAGTTGAGACCCAGTACTTC.

CDR3 DNA: TGCGCCAGCAGCTTCGACCCCCCCGCGGTTCCTCAGTATTTT. It codes for CASSFDPPAVPQYF. The rearrangement joins TRBV5-1 to TRBJ2-3; D remains unclear. V was cut by 2 bases and J by 12 bases, with 19 bases left in between. This CDR3 comprises 14 residues. Germline V gene data show CDR1 as SGHRS and CDR2 as YFSETQ. The full variable domain, in which reference TRBV5-1 and TRBJ2-3 provide the parts outside the CDR3, is KAGVTQTPRYLIKTRGQQVTLSCSPISGHRSVSWYQQTPGQGLQFLFEYFSETQRNKGNFPGRFSGRQFSNSRSEMNVSTLELGDSALYLCASSFDPPAVPQYFGPGTRLTVL.

The chain has TRBV4-1 and TRBJ2-3; 8 positions agree with TRBD1. This CDR3 comprises 16 residues. The J segment lost 4 bases and the V segment lost 3 bases, leaving 9 bases of the junction unmatched. Germline V gene sequence: CDR1 MGHRA, CDR2 YSYEKL. The CDR3, as DNA: TGCGCCAGCAGCCAGAGTCCGGGACAGGCCCCAGATACGCAGTATTTT. Translating gives CASSQSPGQAPDTQYF.

This clonotype was observed a few times. The gene calls are TRBV6-1 and TRBJ1-4, with 7 bases identical to TRBD1. Germline assignment: CDR1 MNHNS and CDR2 SASEGT. The J segment lost 5 bases and the V segment lost 6 bases, leaving 6 bases of the junction unmatched. The CDR3 is 14 residues long. CDR3 sequence (DNA): TGTGCCAGCAGCCCTTTGACAGGGAATGAAAAACTGTTTTTT. It encodes CASSPLTGNEKLFF.

This clonotype has ten or more counts. The chain has TRBV5-1 and TRBJ2-3, with 8 bases that match TRBD2. The CDR3 has 12 residues. The germline V gene encodes CDR1 SGHRS and CDR2 YFSETQ. V was clipped by 8 bases and J by 9 bases; unmatched bases: 8. The DNA for the CDR3 is TGCGCCAGTAGTAGCGGGATTGAGACGCAGTATTTT. Protein product: CASSSGIETQYF.

This clonotype was seen many times. The chain couples TRBV29-1 to TRBJ1-2; 7 positions agree with TRBD1. The CDR3 has 13 residues. Germline-derived CDR1 and CDR2 are SQVTM and ANQGSEA. Trimming removed 4 bases from V and 4 bases from J; junction bases left unmatched: 6. The CDR3 nucleotides are TGCAGCGTTGTACAGGGGAAGGTCTATGGCTACACCTTC. It specifies CSVVQGKVYGYTF.